The rows below give T cell receptor beta chains drawn from one sample of a study of cytomegalovirus exposure and HLA in healthy donors. Clones were sequenced by immunoSEQ multiplex PCR, and TCRdb holds only the in-frame ones, with some missing. The sample carries 75,000 to 80,000 clones, just under 80% recorded once. The sequenced sample was PBMCs. The receptors here all came from a woman aged 40 to 49 in good health and CMV-seropositive. Both conserved end residues are part of each CDR3. A D gene is named only where the DNA matches it firmly. Clone size appears in some rows only: once, few, many, or a class for an expanded clone.

>TRBV5-5|NA|TRBJ1-2|NA
CASSLGGSAGGYTF
TGTGCCAGCAGCTTGGGTGGGAGCGCGGGTGGCTACACCTTC
>TRBV9|NA|TRBJ2-3|TRBD2
CASSVSGGAIDTQYF
TGTGCCAGCAGCGTAAGCGGGGGGGCAATAGATACGCAGTATTTT
>TRBV6-5|NA|TRBJ2-2|NA
CASSYTNTGELFF
TGTGCCAGCAGTTACACAAATACCGGGGAGCTGTTTTTT
>TRBV2|NA|TRBJ1-5|NA
CASSGSTQGNQPQHF
TGTGCCAGCAGTGGATCAACCCAGGGAAATCAGCCCCAGCATTTT
>TRBV2|NA|TRBJ2-3|NA
CASRREGPSTDTQYF
TGTGCCAGCAGACGAGAGGGCCCATCCACAGATACGCAGTATTTT
>TRBV6-6|NA|TRBJ1-2|TRBD1
CATTGANYGYTF
TGTGCCACGACAGGGGCAAACTATGGCTACACCTTC
>TRBV18|NA|TRBJ2-3|NA
CASSQTVLGTDTQYF
TGTGCCAGCTCACAGACAGTCCTCGGCACAGATACGCAGTATTTT
>TRBV19|NA|TRBJ1-2|TRBD1
CASSTLTGTSYGYTF
TGTGCCAGTAGTACCCTGACAGGGACCTCCTATGGCTACACCTTC
>TRBV4-3|once|TRBJ2-7|TRBD1
CASSHWTGGAYEQYF
TGCGCCAGCAGCCACTGGACAGGGGGGGCCTACGAGCAGTACTTC
>TRBV7-9|NA|TRBJ1-6|NA
CSSSQSRLSYNSPLHF
TGTTCCAGCAGCCAAAGCCGTTTATCCTATAATTCACCCCTCCACTTT
>TRBV7-9|NA|TRBJ2-7|NA
CSSSSRGPYEQYF
TGTTCCAGCAGCTCCAGGGGTCCCTACGAGCAGTACTTC
>TRBV6-1|once|TRBJ1-2|TRBD1
CASSVRQGKGDGYTF
TGTGCCAGCAGTGTTCGACAGGGGAAAGGGGATGGCTACACCTTC
>TRBV6-5|NA|TRBJ2-3|NA
CASSSTQGGSTDTQYF
TGTGCCAGCAGTTCAACTCAGGGGGGAAGCACAGATACGCAGTATTTT
>TRBV5-3|few|TRBJ1-4|NA
CARSSIGQTATNEKLFF
TGTGCCAGAAGCTCTATAGGACAGACTGCAACTAATGAAAAACTGTTTTTT
>TRBV2|once|TRBJ2-7|TRBD1
CASSRTGGNSYEQYF
TGTGCCAGCAGTCGGACAGGGGGCAACTCCTACGAGCAGTACTTC